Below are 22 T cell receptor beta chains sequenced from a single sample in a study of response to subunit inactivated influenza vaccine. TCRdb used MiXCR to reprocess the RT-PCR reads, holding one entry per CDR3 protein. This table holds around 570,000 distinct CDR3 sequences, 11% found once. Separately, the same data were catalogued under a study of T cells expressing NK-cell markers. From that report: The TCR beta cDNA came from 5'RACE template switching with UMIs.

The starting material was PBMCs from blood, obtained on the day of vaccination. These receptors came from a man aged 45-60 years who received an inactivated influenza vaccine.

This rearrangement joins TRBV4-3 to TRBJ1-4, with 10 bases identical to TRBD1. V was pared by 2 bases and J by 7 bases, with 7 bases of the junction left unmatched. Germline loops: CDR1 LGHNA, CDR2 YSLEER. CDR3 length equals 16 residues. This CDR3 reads CASSQLPGTGAEKLFF. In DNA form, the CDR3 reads TGCGCCAGCAGCCAACTACCCGGGACAGGGGCTGAAAAACTGTTTTTT.

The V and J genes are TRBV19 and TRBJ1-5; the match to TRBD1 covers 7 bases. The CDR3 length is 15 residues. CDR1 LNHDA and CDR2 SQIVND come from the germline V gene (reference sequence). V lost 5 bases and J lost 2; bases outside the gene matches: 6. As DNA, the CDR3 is TGTGCCAGTAGTCCAAGGGGGCAGGGCAATCAGCCCCAGCATTTT. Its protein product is CASSPRGQGNQPQHF. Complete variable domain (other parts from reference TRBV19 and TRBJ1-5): DGGITQSPKYLFRKEGQNVTLSCEQNLNHDAMYWYRQDPGQGLRLIYYSQIVNDFQKGDIAEGYSVSREKKESFPLTVTSAQKNPTAFYLCASSPRGQGNQPQHFGDGTRLSIL.

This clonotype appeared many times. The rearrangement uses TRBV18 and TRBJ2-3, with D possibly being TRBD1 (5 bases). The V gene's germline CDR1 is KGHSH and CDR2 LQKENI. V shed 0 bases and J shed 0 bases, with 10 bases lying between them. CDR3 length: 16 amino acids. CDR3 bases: TGTGCCAGCTCACCACCTATGGGGCGGAGCACAGATACGCAGTATTTT. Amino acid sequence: CASSPPMGRSTDTQYF.

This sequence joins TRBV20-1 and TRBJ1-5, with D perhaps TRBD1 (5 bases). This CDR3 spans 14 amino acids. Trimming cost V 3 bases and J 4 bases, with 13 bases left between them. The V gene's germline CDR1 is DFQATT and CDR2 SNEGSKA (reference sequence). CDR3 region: CSASTGGRNQPQHF. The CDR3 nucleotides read TGCAGTGCTAGTACAGGCGGGAGGAATCAGCCCCAGCATTTT.

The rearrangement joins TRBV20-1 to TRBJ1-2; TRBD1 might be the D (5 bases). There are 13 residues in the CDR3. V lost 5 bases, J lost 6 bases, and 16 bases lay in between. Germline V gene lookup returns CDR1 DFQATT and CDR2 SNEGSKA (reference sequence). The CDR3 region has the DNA TGCAGTGCTGCCCCGCGGGGGAACCATGGCTACACCTTC. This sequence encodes CSAAPRGNHGYTF.

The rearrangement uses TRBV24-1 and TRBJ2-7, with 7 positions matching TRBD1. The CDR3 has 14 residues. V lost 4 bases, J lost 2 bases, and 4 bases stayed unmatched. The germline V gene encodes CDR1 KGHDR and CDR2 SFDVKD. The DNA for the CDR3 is TGTGCCACCAGTGACCAGGGGGATACCTACGAGCAGTACTTC. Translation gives CATSDQGDTYEQYF.

DNA for the CDR3: TGTGCCAGCGTAGGGACTAGCGGGAGGCGAAGCAATGAGCAGTTCTTC. Amino acid sequence: CASVGTSGRRSNEQFF. The chain joins TRBV7-9 to TRBJ2-1; 15 positions agree with TRBD2. V trimming: 8 bases; J trimming: 6 bases; junction bases outside the gene matches: 8. Looked up from germline, CDR1 is SEHNR and CDR2 is FQNEAQ (reference sequence). The CDR3 length is 16 residues.

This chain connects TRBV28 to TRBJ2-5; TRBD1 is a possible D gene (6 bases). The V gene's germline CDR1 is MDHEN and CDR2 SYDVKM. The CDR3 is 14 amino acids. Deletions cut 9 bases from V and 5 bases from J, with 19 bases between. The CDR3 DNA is TGTGCCAGTTCCGCCCGCAGGGGCTGGGAGACCCAGTACTTC. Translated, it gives CASSARRGWETQYF.

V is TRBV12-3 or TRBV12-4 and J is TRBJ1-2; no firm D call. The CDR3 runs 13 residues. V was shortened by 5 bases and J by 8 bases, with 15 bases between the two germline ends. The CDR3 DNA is TGTGCCAGCAGTCAGGACGGATACGGAGGCTACACCTTC. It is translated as CASSQDGYGGYTF.

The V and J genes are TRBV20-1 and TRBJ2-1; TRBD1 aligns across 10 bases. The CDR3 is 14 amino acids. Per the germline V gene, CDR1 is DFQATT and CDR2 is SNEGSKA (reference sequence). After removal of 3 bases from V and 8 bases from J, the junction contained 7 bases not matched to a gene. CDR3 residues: CSARDGQGGDEQFF. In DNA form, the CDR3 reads TGCAGTGCTAGGGACGGACAGGGGGGAGATGAGCAGTTCTTC.

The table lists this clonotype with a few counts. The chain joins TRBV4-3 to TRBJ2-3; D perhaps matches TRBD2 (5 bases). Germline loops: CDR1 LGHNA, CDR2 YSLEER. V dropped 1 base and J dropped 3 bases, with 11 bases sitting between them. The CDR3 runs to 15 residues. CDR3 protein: CASSQAARETDTQYF. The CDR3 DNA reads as TGCGCCAGCAGCCAAGCTGCGAGGGAGACAGATACGCAGTATTTT.

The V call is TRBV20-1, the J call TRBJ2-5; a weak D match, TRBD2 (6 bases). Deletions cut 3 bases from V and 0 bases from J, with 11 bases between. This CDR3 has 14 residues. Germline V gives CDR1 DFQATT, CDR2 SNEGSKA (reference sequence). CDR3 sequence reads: CSARTGVYQETQYF. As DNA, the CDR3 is TGCAGTGCTAGGACGGGAGTGTACCAAGAGACCCAGTACTTC.

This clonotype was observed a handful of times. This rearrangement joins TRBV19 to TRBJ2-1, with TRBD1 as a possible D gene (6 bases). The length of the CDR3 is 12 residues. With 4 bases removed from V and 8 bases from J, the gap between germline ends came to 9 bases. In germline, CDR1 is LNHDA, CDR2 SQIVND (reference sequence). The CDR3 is CASSKQGYEQFF. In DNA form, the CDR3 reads TGTGCCAGTAGTAAACAGGGTTATGAGCAGTTCTTC.

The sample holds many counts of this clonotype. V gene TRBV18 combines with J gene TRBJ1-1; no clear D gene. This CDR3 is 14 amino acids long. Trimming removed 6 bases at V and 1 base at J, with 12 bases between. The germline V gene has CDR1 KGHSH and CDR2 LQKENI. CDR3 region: CASSLGVGNTEAFF. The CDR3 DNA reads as TGTGCCAGCTCCCTCGGTGTGGGGAACACTGAAGCTTTCTTT.

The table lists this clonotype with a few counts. The CDR3 sequence: CASSLSTGNSYNSPLHF. The CDR3 bases are TGCGCCAGCAGCTTATCTACAGGGAATTCCTATAATTCACCCCTCCACTTT. This chain links TRBV5-1 with TRBJ1-6, with D perhaps matching TRBD1 (6 bases). CDR1 and CDR2 from the germline V gene are SGHRS and YFSETQ. This CDR3 comprises 17 residues. Trimming pared 2 bases from V and 1 base from J, leaving 13 bases between.

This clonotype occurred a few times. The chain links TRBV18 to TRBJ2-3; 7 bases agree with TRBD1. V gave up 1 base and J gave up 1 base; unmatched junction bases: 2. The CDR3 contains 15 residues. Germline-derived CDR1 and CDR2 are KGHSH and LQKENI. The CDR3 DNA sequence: TGTGCCAGCTCACCACAGGGGACAGGCACAGATACGCAGTATTTT. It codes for CASSPQGTGTDTQYF.

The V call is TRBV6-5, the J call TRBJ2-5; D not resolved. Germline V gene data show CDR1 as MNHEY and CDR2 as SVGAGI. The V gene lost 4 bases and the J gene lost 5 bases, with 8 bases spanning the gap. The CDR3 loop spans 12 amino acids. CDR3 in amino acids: CASSSPTETQYF. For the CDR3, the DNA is TGTGCCAGCAGTTCTCCCACGGAGACCCAGTACTTC.

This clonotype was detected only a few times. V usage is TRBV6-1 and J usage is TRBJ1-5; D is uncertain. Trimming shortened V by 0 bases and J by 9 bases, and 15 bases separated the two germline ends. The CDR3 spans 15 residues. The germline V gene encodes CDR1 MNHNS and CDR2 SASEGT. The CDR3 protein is CASSEARREGRPQHF. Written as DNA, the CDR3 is TGTGCCAGCAGTGAAGCTCGTCGGGAAGGTAGGCCCCAGCATTTT.

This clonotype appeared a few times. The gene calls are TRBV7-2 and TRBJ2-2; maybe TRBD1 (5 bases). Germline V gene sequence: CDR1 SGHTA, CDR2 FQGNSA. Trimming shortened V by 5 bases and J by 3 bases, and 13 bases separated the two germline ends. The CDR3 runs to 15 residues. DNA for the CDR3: TGTGCCAGCAGCCTTGGACACCTGTACACCGGGGAGCTGTTTTTT. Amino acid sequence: CASSLGHLYTGELFF. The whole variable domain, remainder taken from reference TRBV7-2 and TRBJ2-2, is GAGVSQSPSNKVTEKGKDVELRCDPISGHTALYWYRQSLGQGLEFLIYFQGNSAPDKSGLPSDRFSAERTGGSVSTLTIQRTQQEDSAVYLCASSLGHLYTGELFFGEGSRLTVL.

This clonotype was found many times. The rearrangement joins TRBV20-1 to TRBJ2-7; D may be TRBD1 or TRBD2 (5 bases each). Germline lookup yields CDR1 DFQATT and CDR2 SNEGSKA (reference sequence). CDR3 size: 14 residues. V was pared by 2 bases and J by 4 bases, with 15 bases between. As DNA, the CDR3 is TGCAGTGCTAGACAACCGGGACCCGGATACGAGCAGTACTTC. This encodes CSARQPGPGYEQYF.

The DNA for the CDR3 is TGTGCCAGCAGCCAAGAACCCTACGGGGTTATCGGGGAGCTGTTTTTT. It codes for CASSQEPYGVIGELFF. The rearrangement joins TRBV4-2 to TRBJ2-2, with TRBD2 as a possible D gene (5 bases). Germline V gives CDR1 LGHNA, CDR2 YNFKEQ. The V gene lost 0 bases and the J gene lost 7 bases, with 15 bases spanning the gap. The CDR3 loop spans 16 amino acids.

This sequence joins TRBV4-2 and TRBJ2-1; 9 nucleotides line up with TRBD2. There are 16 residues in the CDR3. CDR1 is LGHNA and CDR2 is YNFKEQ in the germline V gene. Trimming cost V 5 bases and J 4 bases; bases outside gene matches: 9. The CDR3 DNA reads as TGTGCCAGCAGCGGCGAAGGCGGGAGGGTTTACAATGAGCAGTTCTTC. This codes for CASSGEGGRVYNEQFF.